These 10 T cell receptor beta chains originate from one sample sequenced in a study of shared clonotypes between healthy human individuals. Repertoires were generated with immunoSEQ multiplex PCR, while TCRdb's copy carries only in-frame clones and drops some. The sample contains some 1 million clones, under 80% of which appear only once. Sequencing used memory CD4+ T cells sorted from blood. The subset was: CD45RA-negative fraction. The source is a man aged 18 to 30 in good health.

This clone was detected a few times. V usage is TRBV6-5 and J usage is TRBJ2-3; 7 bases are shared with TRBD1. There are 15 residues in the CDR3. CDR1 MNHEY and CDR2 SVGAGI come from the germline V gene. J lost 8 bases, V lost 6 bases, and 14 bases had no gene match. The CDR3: CASRPREGRQGTQYF. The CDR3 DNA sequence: TGTGCCAGCAGACCTCGAGAGGGCCGACAGGGTACGCAGTATTTT.

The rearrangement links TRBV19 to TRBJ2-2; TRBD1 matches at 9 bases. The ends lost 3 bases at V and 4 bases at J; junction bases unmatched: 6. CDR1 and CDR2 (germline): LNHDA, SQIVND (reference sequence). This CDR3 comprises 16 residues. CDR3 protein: CASSIGQGFVTGELFF. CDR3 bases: TGTGCCAGTAGTATCGGACAGGGGTTCGTCACCGGGGAGCTGTTTTTT.

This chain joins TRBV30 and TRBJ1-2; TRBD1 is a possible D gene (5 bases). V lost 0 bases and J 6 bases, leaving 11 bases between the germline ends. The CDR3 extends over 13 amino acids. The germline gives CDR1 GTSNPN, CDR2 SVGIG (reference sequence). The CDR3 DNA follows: TGTGCCTGGAGTGTAAAGCTAGGGGATGGCTACACCTTC. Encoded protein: CAWSVKLGDGYTF. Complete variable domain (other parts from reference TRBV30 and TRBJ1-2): SQTIHQWPATLVQPVGSPLSLECTVEGTSNPNLYWYRQAAGRGLQLLFYSVGIGQISSEVPQNLSASRPQDRQFILSSKKLLLSDSGFYLCAWSVKLGDGYTFGSGTRLTVV.

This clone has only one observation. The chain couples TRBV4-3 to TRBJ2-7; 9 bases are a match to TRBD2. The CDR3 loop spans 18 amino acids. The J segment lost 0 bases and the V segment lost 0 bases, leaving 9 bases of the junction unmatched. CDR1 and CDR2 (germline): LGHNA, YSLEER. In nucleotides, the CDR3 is TGCGCCAGCAGCCAAGATGAAGAGCGGGAGGTTCTCTCCTACGAGCAGTACTTC. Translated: CASSQDEEREVLSYEQYF.

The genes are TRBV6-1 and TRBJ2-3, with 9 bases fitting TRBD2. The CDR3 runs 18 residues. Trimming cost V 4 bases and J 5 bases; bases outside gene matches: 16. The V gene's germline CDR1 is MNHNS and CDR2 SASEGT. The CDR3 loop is CASSALVGAGGPRDTQYF. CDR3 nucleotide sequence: TGTGCCAGCAGTGCCTTGGTAGGAGCGGGAGGTCCTAGAGATACGCAGTATTTT.

CDR3 sequence: CASSLGLQNEKLFF. The CDR3 DNA is TGTGCCAGCAGCTTAGGTTTGCAAAATGAAAAACTGTTTTTT. The V call is TRBV11-3, the J call TRBJ1-4; no firm D call. V was cut by 1 base and J by 5 bases, with 8 bases left in between. Germline V CDR1 and CDR2: SGHNT, YENEEA. The CDR3 is 14 amino acids.

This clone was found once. In DNA, the CDR3 is TGTGCCAGCAGCTGGACAGGGGCCAGCAATCAGCCCCAGCATTTT. Translation: CASSWTGASNQPQHF. The chain is built from TRBV6-6 and TRBJ1-5; 9 nucleotides match TRBD1. The CDR3 length is 15 residues. The germline CDR1 and CDR2 sequences are MNHNY and SVGAGI (reference sequence). V shed 6 bases, J shed 1 base, and the junction held 4 bases outside the gene matches.

CDR3 DNA: TGTGCCATCAGTCAAAGTGTACCCCCCCGGGGACTATCTTCCTACAATGAGCAGTTCTTC. It codes for CAISQSVPPRGLSSYNEQFF. The rearrangement uses TRBV10-3 and TRBJ2-1; 7 bases align to TRBD2. Trimming at V came to 5 bases and at J to 1 base, leaving 20 bases not matched to a gene. The CDR3 length is 20 residues. Germline CDR1 reads ENHRY; CDR2 reads SYGVKD.

The CDR3 loop is CASSLRQLSYNEQFF. CDR3 DNA sequence: TGTGCCAGCAGCTTACGCCAGCTCTCTTACAATGAGCAGTTCTTC. This chain links TRBV7-2 with TRBJ2-1; D unclear. CDR1 SGHTA and CDR2 FQGNSA come from the germline V gene. The CDR3 runs 15 residues. V dropped 2 bases and J dropped 4 bases, with 12 bases sitting between them. Based on the CDR3 plus reference TRBV7-2 and TRBJ2-1, the full variable domain is GAGVSQSPSNKVTEKGKDVELRCDPISGHTALYWYRQSLGQGLEFLIYFQGNSAPDKSGLPSDRFSAERTGGSVSTLTIQRTQQEDSAVYLCASSLRQLSYNEQFFGPGTRLTVL.

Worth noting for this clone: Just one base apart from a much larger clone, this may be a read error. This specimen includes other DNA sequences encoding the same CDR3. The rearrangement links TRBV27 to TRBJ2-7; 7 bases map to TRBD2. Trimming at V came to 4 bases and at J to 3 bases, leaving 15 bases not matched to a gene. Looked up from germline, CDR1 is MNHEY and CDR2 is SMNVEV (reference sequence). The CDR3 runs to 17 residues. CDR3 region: CASSSLASGRAGYEQYF. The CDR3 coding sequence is TGTGCCAGCAGTTCTTTAGCTAGTGGGAGGGCCGGCTACGAGCAGTACTTC.